The sequence of this T cell receptor beta chain was determined in a study of TIL therapy for anti-PD-1-resistant metastatic lung cancer. Study as a whole: Tumors were harvested before any PD-1/PD-L1 blockade.

The immunoSEQ assay was v3. TCRdb's copy holds only in-frame clones and misses some; the assay was immunoSEQ multiplex PCR. The repertoire holds roughly 54,000 clones, with about nine tenths as singletons. The CDR3 covers 13 residues. Germline V gene lookup returns CDR1 MNHNS and CDR2 SASEGT. V was pared by 2 bases and J by 7 bases, with 11 bases between. The time point: pre-treatment sample, taken before nivolumab and TIL therapy. The chain uses TRBV6-1 and TRBJ1-2; D call uncertain. This specimen consisted of blood, obtained at baseline. The receptor comes from a person between 25 and 79 years old with non-small cell lung cancer. The CDR3, as DNA: TGTGCCAGCAGTGAAACCACCATTTTTGGCTACACCTTC. Protein: CASSETTIFGYTF.